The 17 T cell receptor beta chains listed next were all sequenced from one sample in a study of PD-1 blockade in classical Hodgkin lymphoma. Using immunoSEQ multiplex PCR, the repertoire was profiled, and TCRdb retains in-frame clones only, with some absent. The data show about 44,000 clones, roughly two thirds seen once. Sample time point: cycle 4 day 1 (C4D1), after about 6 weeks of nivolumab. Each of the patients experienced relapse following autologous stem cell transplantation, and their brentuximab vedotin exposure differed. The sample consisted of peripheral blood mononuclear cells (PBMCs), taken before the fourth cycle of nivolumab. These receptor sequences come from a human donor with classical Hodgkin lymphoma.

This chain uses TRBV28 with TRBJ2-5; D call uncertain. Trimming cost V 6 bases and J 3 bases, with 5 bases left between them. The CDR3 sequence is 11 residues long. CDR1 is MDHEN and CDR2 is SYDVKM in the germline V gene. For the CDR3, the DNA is TGTGCCAGCAGCCCCGAAGAGACCCAGTACTTC. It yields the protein CASSPEETQYF.

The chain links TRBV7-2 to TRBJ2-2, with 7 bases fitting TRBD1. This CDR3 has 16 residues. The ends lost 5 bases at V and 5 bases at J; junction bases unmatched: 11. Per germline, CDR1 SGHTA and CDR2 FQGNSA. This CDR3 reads CASSPRDSLRTGELFF. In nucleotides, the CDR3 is TGTGCCAGCAGCCCCCGGGACAGTCTACGAACCGGGGAGCTGTTTTTT.

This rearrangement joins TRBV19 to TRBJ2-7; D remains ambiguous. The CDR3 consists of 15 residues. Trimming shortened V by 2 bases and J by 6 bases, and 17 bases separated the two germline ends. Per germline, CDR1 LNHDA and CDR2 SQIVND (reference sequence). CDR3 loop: CASSITEAGRGEQYF. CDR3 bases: TGTGCCAGTAGTATAACAGAAGCTGGGCGCGGCGAGCAGTACTTC.

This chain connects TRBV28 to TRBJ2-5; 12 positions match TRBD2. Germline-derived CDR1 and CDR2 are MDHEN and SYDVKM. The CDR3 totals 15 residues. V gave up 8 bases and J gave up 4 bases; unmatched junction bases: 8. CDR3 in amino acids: CASGMTSGSTETQYF. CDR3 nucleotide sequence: TGTGCCAGCGGAATGACTAGCGGGAGTACAGAGACCCAGTACTTC.

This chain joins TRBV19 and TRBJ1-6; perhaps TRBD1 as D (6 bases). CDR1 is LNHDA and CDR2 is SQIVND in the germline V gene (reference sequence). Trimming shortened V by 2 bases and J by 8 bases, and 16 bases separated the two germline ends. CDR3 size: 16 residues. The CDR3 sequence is CASSISAQQGYSPLHF. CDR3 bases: TGTGCCAGTAGTATATCAGCCCAGCAGGGGTATTCACCCCTCCACTTT. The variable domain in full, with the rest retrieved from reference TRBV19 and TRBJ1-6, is DGGITQSPKYLFRKEGQNVTLSCEQNLNHDAMYWYRQDPGQGLRLIYYSQIVNDFQKGDIAEGYSVSREKKESFPLTVTSAQKNPTAFYLCASSISAQQGYSPLHFGNGTRLTVT.

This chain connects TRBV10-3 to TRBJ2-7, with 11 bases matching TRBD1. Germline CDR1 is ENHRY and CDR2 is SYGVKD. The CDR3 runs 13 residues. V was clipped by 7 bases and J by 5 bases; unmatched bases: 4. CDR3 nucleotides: TGTGCCATCACCCCGGGACAGGGGGACGAGCAGTACTTC. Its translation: CAITPGQGDEQYF.

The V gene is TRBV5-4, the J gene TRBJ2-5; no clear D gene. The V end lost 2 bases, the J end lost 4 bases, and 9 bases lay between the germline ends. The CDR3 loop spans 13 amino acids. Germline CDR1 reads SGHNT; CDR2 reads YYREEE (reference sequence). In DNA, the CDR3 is TGTGCCAGCAGCTTAAAGGGCGGAGAGACCCAGTACTTC. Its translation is CASSLKGGETQYF.

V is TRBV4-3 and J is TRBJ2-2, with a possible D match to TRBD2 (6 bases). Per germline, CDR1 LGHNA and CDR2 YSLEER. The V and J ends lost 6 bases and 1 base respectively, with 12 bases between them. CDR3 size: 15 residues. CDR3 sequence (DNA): TGCGCCAGCAGTCCCTCGCGGGGGAACACCGGGGAGCTGTTTTTT. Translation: CASSPSRGNTGELFF.

The CDR3 region has the DNA TGTGCCAGCAGGGGACAGAATTATTCACCCCTCCACTTT. Its protein product is CASRGQNYSPLHF. This chain uses TRBV25-1 with TRBJ1-6; 7 bases match TRBD1. The CDR3 is 13 amino acids. J lost 8 bases, V lost 6 bases, and 4 bases had no gene match. Germline loops: CDR1 MGHDK, CDR2 SYGVNS.

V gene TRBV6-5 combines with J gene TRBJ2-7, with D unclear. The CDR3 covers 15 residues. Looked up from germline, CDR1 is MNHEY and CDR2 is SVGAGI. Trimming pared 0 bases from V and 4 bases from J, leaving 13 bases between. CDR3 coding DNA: TGTGCCAGCAGTTACTCCGGCAGTTCGCCTTACGAGCAGTACTTC. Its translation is CASSYSGSSPYEQYF.

CDR3 sequence: CAGRGQAGELFF. Here the CDR3 DNA reads TGTGCCGGCCGGGGGCAAGCCGGGGAGCTGTTTTTT. The chain joins TRBV2 to TRBJ2-2; D may be TRBD1 or TRBD2 (6 bases each). CDR3 length: 12 residues. Germline CDR1 and CDR2: SNHLY and FYNNEI. V shed 11 bases and J shed 6 bases, with 13 bases lying between them. The full variable domain, its missing parts supplied by reference TRBV2 and TRBJ2-2, is EPEVTQTPSHQVTQMGQEVILRCVPISNHLYFYWYRQILGQKVEFLVSFYNNEISEKSEIFDDQFSVERPDGSNFTLKIRSTKLEDSAMYFCAGRGQAGELFFGEGSRLTVL.

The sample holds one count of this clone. CDR3 amino acids: CASSTTVGNEQFF. The CDR3 nucleotides are TGTGCCAGCAGTACAACAGTGGGCAATGAGCAGTTCTTC. The chain links TRBV6-5 to TRBJ2-1, with D uncertain. There are 13 residues in the CDR3. Germline V gene lookup returns CDR1 MNHEY and CDR2 SVGAGI. The germline V and J ends were trimmed by 5 bases and 6 bases, with 11 bases remaining between them.

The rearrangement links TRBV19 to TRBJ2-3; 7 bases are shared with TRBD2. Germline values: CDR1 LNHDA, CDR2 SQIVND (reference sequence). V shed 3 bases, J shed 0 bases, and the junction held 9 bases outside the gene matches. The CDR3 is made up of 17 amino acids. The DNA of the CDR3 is TGTGCCAGTAGTATCAGAGCCCTAGCGGAAAGCACAGATACGCAGTATTTT. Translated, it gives CASSIRALAESTDTQYF. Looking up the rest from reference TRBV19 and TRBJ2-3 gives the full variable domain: DGGITQSPKYLFRKEGQNVTLSCEQNLNHDAMYWYRQDPGQGLRLIYYSQIVNDFQKGDIAEGYSVSREKKESFPLTVTSAQKNPTAFYLCASSIRALAESTDTQYFGPGTRLTVL.

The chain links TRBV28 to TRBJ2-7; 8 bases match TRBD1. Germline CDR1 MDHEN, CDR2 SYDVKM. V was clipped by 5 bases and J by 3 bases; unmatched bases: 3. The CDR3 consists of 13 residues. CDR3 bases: TGTGCCAGCAGTGGACAGGGTATCTACGAGCAGTACTTC. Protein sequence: CASSGQGIYEQYF.

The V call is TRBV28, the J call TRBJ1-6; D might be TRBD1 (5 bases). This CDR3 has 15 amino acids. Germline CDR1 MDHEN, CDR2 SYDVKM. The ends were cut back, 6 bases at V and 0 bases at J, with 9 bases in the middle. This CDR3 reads CASRRQGSYNSPLHF. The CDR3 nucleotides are TGTGCCAGCAGGAGGCAGGGCTCCTATAATTCACCCCTCCACTTT.

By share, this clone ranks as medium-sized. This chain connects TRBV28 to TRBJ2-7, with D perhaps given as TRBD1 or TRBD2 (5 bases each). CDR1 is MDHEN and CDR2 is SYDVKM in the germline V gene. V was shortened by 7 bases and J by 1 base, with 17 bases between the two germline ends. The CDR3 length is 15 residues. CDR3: CASNGGPSGSYEQYF. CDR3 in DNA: TGTGCCAGCAATGGGGGACCCAGTGGGTCCTACGAGCAGTACTTC.

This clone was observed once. The CDR3 nucleotides read TGTGCCAGCAGCTCTCGGACAGGGGCGGCTACCCAGTACTTC. Protein sequence: CASSSRTGAATQYF. This rearrangement joins TRBV7-6 to TRBJ2-5, with 9 nucleotides matching TRBD1. J gave up 8 bases and V 4 bases, and 8 bases lay outside the gene matches. The CDR3 covers 14 residues. Looked up from germline, CDR1 is SGHVS and CDR2 is FNYEAQ. The entire variable domain, with the rest obtained from reference TRBV7-6 and TRBJ2-5, is as follows: GAGVSQSPRYKVTKRGQDVALRCDPISGHVSLYWYRQALGQGPEFLTYFNYEAQQDKSGLPNDRFSAERPEGSISTLTIQRTEQRDSAMYRCASSSRTGAATQYFGPGTRLLVL.